A selection of T cell receptor beta chains follows, all from one sample in a study of blood T cell repertoires in COVID-19. Data came from immunoSEQ multiplex PCR; TCRdb stores just in-frame clones and leaves some out. The table includes fewer than 350,000 clones, about 89% detected once. The specimen sequenced was PBMCs or T cells enriched from blood (not recorded which). All receptors derive from a man in his 60s who had recovered from COVID-19. The CDR3 runs from the conserved cysteine through the conserved F or W. A D gene is named only where the DNA matches it firmly. Clone size is not always given. Where it is, it says once, few, many or a class for expanded clones.

CSGGGDYGYTF,TGCAGTGGAGGGGGCGACTATGGCTACACCTTC,TRBJ1-2,TRBD1,once,TRBV20-1
CASSLHRDPLSNQPQHF,TGTGCCAGTAGCTTACACAGGGATCCCCTTAGCAATCAGCCCCAGCATTTT,TRBJ1-5,NA,NA,TRBV19
CASSEQGAQSQPQHF,TGTGCCAGCAGTGAACAGGGGGCGCAGAGTCAGCCCCAGCATTTT,TRBJ1-5,TRBD1,NA,TRBV2
CASSEQGASDIQYF,TGTGCCAGCAGTGAACAGGGGGCGAGTGACATTCAGTACTTC,TRBJ2-4,TRBD1,NA,TRBV6-4
CASSHLAGGPTGELFF,TGTGCCAGCAGCCACCTAGCGGGAGGGCCCACCGGGGAGCTGTTTTTT,TRBJ2-2,TRBD2,NA,TRBV5-4
CASSFSTGAGKTQYF,TGTGCCAGCAGCTTCAGCACAGGGGCGGGGAAGACCCAGTACTTC,TRBJ2-5,NA,NA,TRBV7-8
CASRARGGEKLFF,TGTGCCAGCAGGGCCAGGGGTGGTGAAAAACTGTTTTTT,TRBJ1-4,NA,NA,TRBV6-5
CASSLGIGRSSYEQYF,TGTGCCAGCAGCTTAGGAATTGGGCGAAGCTCCTACGAGCAGTACTTC,TRBJ2-7,NA,NA,TRBV7-9
CASSLLAGQEGGYTF,TGTGCCAGCAGTTTATTGGCCGGTCAAGAGGGTGGCTACACCTTC,TRBJ1-2,NA,NA,TRBV28
CASSDSSRYQPQHF,TGTGCCAGCAGTGATTCTTCGAGATATCAGCCCCAGCATTTT,TRBJ1-5,NA,few,TRBV2
CASSFGDYTTGELFF,TGTGCCAGCAGTTTCGGGGACTACACAACCGGGGAGCTGTTTTTT,TRBJ2-2,TRBD2,NA,TRBV28
CASSSGGNQPQHF,TGTGCCAGCAGTTCAGGGGGAAATCAGCCCCAGCATTTT,TRBJ1-5,TRBD1,NA,TRBV3-1/TRBV3-2
CASSLAGTGSTYEQYF,TGCGCCAGCAGCCTGGCCGGGACAGGGTCTACCTACGAGCAGTACTTC,TRBJ2-7,TRBD1,once,TRBV5-1
CASSLQGGPSTDTQYF,TGCGCCAGCAGCTTACAGGGGGGACCTAGCACAGATACGCAGTATTTT,TRBJ2-3,TRBD1,once,TRBV5-1
CASSQDGLEFSNQPQHF,TGCGCCAGCAGCCAGGACGGACTCGAATTTAGCAATCAGCCCCAGCATTTT,TRBJ1-5,NA,NA,TRBV4-1
CASSPQGLAGGRRSTEQFF,TGTGCCAGCTCACCACAGGGACTAGCGGGAGGCCGACGTTCAACTGAGCAGTTCTTC,TRBJ2-1,TRBD2,NA,TRBV18
CASSLSGLPPETQYF,TGTGCCAGCAGCTTGAGCGGCCTCCCCCCAGAGACCCAGTACTTC,TRBJ2-5,NA,NA,TRBV5-8
CASSEPGTTMNTEAFF,TGTGCCAGCAGCGAGCCCGGGACAACCATGAACACTGAAGCTTTCTTT,TRBJ1-1,NA,NA,TRBV28
CASSLWGGSEETQYF,TGTGCCAGCAGCTTGTGGGGCGGGAGTGAAGAGACCCAGTACTTC,TRBJ2-5,TRBD2,NA,TRBV5-8
CASSPVSLYEQYF,TGTGCCAGCAGCCCGGTAAGCCTCTACGAGCAGTACTTC,TRBJ2-7,NA,NA,TRBV5-4
CASSPGTNQETQYF,TGCGCCAGCAGCCCCGGGACTAACCAAGAGACCCAGTACTTC,TRBJ2-5,TRBD2,NA,TRBV5-1
CASSLGGMGGQPQHF,TGCGCCAGCAGCTTGGGAGGGATGGGGGGTCAGCCCCAGCATTTT,TRBJ1-5,NA,NA,TRBV5-1
CASSLIGRGGTDTQYF,TGTGCCAGCAGCTTAATCGGGCGGGGCGGCACAGATACGCAGTATTTT,TRBJ2-3,NA,once,TRBV7-3
CASRPRGASGSQDTQYF,TGTGCCAGCCGCCCTCGAGGGGCTAGCGGGAGTCAAGATACGCAGTATTTT,TRBJ2-3,TRBD2,NA,TRBV7-9
CASSPLAGGINF,TGTGCCAGCAGCCCGCTAGCGGGAGGGATAAATTTT,TRBJ2-3,TRBD2,NA,TRBV27
CASSPQTSPIQWSPLHF,TGTGCCAGCAGCCCACAGACATCACCCATCCAGTGGTCACCCCTCCACTTT,TRBJ1-6,NA,NA,TRBV7-8
CASSLETSGPGYEQYF,TGCGCCAGCAGCTTGGAGACTAGCGGACCCGGGTACGAGCAGTACTTC,TRBJ2-7,TRBD2,once,TRBV5-1